This entry features one T cell receptor (beta chain) sequence. Seattle cases were enrolled at active infection and followed longitudinally. The authors' processing: Counts of nucleated cells, estimated from reference gene primer amplification, were obtained. Clones were sequenced by immunoSEQ multiplex PCR, and TCRdb holds only the in-frame ones, with some missing. That table is the source of V, J and clone size, and D and trimming were worked out from the DNA. The table includes some 290,000 clones, 88% detected once. The data derive from a study of blood T cell repertoires in COVID-19. The CDR3 covers 16 residues. V shed 4 bases, J shed 0 bases, and the junction held 5 bases outside the gene matches. CDR1 is SGHRS, CDR2 YFSETQ, per germline.

V and J are TRBV5-1 and TRBJ2-2, with 8 positions matching TRBD2. The sample comprised peripheral blood. This TCR came from a young woman with COVID-19, enrolled during active disease. In DNA, the CDR3 is TGCGCCAGCAGCGGGCCGGGACTAGCGAACACCGGGGAGCTGTTTTTT. The encoded protein is CASSGPGLANTGELFF.